Many counts were recorded for the clone carrying this T cell receptor (beta chain). Its target is unknown. The data stem from a study of T cells in Graves' hyperthyroidism and ophthalmopathy. Study-wide results and caveats: Most clonotypes expanded in thyroid above 0.001 were likewise present in blood.

Ophthalmopathy patients all had a Clinical Activity Score of at least 3, a NOSPECS grade of at least 4 and disease under 3 months old. Patients with uncontrolled infections, other autoimmune diseases, pregnancy or lactation were excluded. RNA transcripts provided the source from which TCR beta CDR3 regions were amplified. A first-round RT-PCR of the TCR CDR3 used the HTBI primer set. TCRdb fed the multiplex PCR reads into MiXCR, producing one record per CDR3 protein. Among fewer than 750,000 distinct CDR3 sequences listed, about 14% were seen once. This TCR came from a woman between 40 and 55 years old with Graves' ophthalmopathy. Sequencing was done on a sample of blood.

The DNA for the CDR3 is TGCGCCAGCAGCTTGACGGGAGATTCCACCTACGAGCAGTACTTC. Its protein product is CASSLTGDSTYEQYF. This chain joins TRBV5-1 and TRBJ2-7, with D perhaps matching TRBD2 (6 bases). In germline, CDR1 is SGHRS, CDR2 YFSETQ. V shed 1 base and J shed 2 bases, with 13 bases lying between them. The CDR3 runs to 15 residues.